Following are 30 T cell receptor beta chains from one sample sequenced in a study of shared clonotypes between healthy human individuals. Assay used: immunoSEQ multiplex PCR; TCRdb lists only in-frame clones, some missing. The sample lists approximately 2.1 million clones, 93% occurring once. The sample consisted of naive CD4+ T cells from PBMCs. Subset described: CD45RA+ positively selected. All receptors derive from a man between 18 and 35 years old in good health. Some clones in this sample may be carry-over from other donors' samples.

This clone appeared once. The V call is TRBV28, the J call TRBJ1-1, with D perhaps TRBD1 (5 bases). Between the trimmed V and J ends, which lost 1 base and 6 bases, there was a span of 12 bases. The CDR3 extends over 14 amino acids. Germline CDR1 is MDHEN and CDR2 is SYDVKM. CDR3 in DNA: TGTGCCAGCAGTTTATCAGGGATTCGGGCTGAAGCTTTCTTT. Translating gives CASSLSGIRAEAFF.

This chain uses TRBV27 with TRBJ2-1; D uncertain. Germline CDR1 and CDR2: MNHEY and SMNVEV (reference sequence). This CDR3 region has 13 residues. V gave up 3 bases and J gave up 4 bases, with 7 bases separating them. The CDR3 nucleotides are TGTGCCAGCAGTTTCCCAGGTTACAATGAGCAGTTCTTC. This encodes CASSFPGYNEQFF.

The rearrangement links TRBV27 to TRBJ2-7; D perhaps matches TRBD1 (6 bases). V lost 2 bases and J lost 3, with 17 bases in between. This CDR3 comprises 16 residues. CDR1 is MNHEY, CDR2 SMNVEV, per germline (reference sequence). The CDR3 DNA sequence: TGTGCCAGCAGTTTAGGATGGTTGGACAGAAACTACGAGCAGTACTTC. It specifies CASSLGWLDRNYEQYF.

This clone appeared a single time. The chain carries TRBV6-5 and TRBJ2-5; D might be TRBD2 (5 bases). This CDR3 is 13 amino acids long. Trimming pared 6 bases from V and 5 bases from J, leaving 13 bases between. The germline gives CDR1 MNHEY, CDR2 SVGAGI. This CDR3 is CASSSLVGETQYF. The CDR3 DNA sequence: TGTGCCAGCAGCTCACTAGTTGGGGAGACCCAGTACTTC.

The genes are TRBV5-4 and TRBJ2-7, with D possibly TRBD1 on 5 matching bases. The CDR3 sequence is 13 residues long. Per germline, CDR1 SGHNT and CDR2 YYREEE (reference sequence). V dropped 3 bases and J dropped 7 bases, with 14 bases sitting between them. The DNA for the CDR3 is TGTGCCAGCAGCTCTCAGACAGTCGGAGAGCAGTACTTC. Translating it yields CASSSQTVGEQYF.

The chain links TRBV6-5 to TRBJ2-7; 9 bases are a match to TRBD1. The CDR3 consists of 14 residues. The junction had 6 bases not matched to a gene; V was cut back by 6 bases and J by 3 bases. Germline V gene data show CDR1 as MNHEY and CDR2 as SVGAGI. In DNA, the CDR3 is TGTGCCAGCAGGGAACGACAGGGGGGCTACGAGCAGTACTTC. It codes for CASRERQGGYEQYF.

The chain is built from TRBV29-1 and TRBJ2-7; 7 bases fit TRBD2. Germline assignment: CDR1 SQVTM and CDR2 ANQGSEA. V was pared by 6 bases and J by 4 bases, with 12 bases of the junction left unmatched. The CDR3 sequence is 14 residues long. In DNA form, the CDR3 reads TGCAGCGTGAGAGATCGGGCGGGGGAATACGAGCAGTACTTC. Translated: CSVRDRAGEYEQYF.

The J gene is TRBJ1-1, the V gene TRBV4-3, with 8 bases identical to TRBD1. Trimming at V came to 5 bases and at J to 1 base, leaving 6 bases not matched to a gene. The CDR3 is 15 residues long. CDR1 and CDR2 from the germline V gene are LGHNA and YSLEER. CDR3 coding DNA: TGCGCCAGCAGCTTGGGTGGGACAGGGAACACTGAAGCTTTCTTT. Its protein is CASSLGGTGNTEAFF.

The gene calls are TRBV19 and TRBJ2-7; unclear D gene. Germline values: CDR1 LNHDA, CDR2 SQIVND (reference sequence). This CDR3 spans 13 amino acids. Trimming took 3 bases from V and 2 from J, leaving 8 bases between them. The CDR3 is CASSMNSPYEQYF. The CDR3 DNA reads TGTGCCAGTAGTATGAACAGCCCCTACGAGCAGTACTTC.

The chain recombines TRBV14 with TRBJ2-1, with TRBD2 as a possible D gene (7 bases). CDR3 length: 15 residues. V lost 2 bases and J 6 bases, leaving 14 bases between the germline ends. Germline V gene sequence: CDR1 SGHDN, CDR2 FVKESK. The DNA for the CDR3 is TGTGCCAGCAGCCAAAGGGGGGGCCCGAGCAATGAGCAGTTCTTC. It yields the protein CASSQRGGPSNEQFF.

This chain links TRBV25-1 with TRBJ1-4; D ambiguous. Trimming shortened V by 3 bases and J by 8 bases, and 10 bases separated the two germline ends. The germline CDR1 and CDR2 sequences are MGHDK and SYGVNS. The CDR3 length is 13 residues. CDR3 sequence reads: CASSDVSTEKLFF. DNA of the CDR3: TGTGCCAGCAGTGATGTTTCCACCGAAAAACTGTTTTTT.

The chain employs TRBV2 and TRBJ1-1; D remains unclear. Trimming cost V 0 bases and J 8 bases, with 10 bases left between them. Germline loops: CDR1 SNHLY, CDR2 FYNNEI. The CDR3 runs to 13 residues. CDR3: CASSEAAGGEAFF. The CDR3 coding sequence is TGTGCCAGCAGTGAAGCGGCGGGTGGGGAAGCTTTCTTT. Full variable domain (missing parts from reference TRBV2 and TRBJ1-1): EPEVTQTPSHQVTQMGQEVILRCVPISNHLYFYWYRQILGQKVEFLVSFYNNEISEKSEIFDDQFSVERPDGSNFTLKIRSTKLEDSAMYFCASSEAAGGEAFFGQGTRLTVV.

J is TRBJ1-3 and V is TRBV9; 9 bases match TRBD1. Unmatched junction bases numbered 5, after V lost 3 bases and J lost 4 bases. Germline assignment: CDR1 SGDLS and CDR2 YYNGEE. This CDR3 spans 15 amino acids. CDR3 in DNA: TGTGCCAGCAGCGCCGGACAGGGGACGGGAAACACCATATATTTT. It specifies CASSAGQGTGNTIYF. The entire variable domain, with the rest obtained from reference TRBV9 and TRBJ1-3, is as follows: DSGVTQTPKHLITATGQRVTLRCSPRSGDLSVYWYQQSLDQGLQFLIQYYNGEERAKGNILERFSAQQFPDLHSELNLSSLELGDSALYFCASSAGQGTGNTIYFGEGSWLTVV.

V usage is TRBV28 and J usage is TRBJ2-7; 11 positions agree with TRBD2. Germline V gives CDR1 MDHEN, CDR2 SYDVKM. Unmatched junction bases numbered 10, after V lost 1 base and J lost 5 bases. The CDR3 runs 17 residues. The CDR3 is CASSLSLRLAGGNEQYF. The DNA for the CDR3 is TGTGCCAGCAGTTTATCCCTTCGGCTAGCGGGAGGTAACGAGCAGTACTTC.

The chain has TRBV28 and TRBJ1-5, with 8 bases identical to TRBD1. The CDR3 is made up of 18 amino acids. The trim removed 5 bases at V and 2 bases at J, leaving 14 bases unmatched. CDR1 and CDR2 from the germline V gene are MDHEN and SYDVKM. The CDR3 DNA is TGTGCCAGCAGTACTCGTACCAGGGGGCGGGATGGCAATCAGCCCCAGCATTTT. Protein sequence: CASSTRTRGRDGNQPQHF.

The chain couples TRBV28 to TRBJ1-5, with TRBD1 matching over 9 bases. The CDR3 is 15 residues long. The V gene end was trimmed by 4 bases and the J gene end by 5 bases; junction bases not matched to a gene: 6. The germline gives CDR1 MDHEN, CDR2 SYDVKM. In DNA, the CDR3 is TGTGCCAGCAGTTCTAGCTGGACAGGGGATCAGCCCCAGCATTTT. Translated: CASSSSWTGDQPQHF.

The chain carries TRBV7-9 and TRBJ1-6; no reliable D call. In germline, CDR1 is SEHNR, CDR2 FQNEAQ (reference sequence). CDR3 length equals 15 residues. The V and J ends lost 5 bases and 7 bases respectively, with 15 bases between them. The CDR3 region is CASSLDGRMNSPLHF. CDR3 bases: TGTGCCAGCAGCCTAGACGGAAGAATGAATTCACCCCTCCACTTT. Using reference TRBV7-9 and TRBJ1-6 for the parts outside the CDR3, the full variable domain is DTGVSQNPRHKITKRGQNVTFRCDPISEHNRLYWYRQTLGQGPEFLTYFQNEAQLEKSRLLSDRFSAERPKGSFSTLEIQRTEQGDSAMYLCASSLDGRMNSPLHFGNGTRLTVT.

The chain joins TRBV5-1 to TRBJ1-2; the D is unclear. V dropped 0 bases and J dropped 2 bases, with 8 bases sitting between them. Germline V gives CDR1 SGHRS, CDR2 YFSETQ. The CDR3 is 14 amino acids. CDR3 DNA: TGCGCCAGCAGCTTGGCTTCGGTAAACTATGGCTACACCTTC. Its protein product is CASSLASVNYGYTF.

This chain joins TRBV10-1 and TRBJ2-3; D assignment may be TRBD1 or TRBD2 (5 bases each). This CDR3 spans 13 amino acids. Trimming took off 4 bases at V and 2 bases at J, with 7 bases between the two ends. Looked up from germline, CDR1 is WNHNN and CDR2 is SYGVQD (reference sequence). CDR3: CASSGGSTDTQYF. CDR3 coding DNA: TGCGCCAGCAGTGGGGGGTCCACAGATACGCAGTATTTT.

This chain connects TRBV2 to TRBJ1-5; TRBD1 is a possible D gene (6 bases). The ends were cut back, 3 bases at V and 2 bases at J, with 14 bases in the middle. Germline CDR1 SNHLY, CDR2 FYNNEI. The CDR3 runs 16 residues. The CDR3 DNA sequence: TGTGCCAGCAGTGAGGCGGGGGGACACCGCAATCAGCCCCAGCATTTT. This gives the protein CASSEAGGHRNQPQHF.

In DNA form, the CDR3 reads TGCGCCAGCAGCCCGAGGACAGGGGAGGGGTATGGCTACACCTTC. Its translation is CASSPRTGEGYGYTF. The chain employs TRBV5-1 and TRBJ1-2, with TRBD1 identical over 9 bases. The V and J ends lost 4 bases and 5 bases, in that order; junction bases with no gene match: 9. Germline CDR1 and CDR2: SGHRS and YFSETQ. This CDR3 region has 15 residues.

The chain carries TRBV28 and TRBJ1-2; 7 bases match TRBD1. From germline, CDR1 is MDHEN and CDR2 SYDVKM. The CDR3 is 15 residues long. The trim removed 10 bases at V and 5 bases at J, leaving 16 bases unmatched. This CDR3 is CATRQGAGVWYGYTF. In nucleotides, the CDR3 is TGTGCCACCAGACAGGGCGCGGGGGTATGGTATGGCTACACCTTC.

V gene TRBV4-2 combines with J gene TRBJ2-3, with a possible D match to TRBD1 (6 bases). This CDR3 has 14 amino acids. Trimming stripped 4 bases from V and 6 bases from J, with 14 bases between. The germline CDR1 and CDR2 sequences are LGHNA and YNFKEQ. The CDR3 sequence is CASSPQGGEDTQYF. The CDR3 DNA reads TGTGCCAGCAGCCCACAGGGTGGGGAGGATACGCAGTATTTT.

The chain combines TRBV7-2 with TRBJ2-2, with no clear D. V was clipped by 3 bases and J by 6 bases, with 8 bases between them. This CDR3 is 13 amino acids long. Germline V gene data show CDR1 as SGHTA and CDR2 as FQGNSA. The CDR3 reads CASSFGLPGELFF. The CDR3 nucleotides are TGTGCCAGCAGCTTCGGCCTCCCCGGGGAGCTGTTTTTT.

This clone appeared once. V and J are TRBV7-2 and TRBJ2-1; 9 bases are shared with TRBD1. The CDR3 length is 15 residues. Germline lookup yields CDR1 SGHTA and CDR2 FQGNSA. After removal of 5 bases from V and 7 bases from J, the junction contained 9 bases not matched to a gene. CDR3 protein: CASSQTGQGSNEQFF. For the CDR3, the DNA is TGTGCCAGCAGCCAGACGGGACAGGGATCTAATGAGCAGTTCTTC.

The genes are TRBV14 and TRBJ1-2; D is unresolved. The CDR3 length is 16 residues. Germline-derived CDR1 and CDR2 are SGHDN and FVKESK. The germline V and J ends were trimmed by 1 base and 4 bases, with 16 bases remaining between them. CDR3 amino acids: CASSQGPGLSFYGYTF. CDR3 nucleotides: TGTGCCAGCAGCCAAGGGCCAGGCCTTTCCTTCTATGGCTACACCTTC.

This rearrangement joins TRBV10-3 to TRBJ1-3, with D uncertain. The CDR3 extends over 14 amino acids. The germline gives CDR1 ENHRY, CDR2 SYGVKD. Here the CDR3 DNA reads TGTGCGACACTAGACGGTCGCTCTGGAAACACCATATATTTT. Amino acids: CATLDGRSGNTIYF.

The CDR3 here is CASSWGSSGANVLTF. CDR3 DNA: TGTGCCAGCAGTTGGGGGTCGTCTGGGGCCAACGTCCTGACTTTC. This sequence joins TRBV6-1 and TRBJ2-6; TRBD1 or TRBD2 may be the D gene (5 bases each). Trimming left V 5 bases short and J 1 base short, with 9 bases between. This CDR3 spans 15 amino acids. From germline, CDR1 is MNHNS and CDR2 SASEGT.

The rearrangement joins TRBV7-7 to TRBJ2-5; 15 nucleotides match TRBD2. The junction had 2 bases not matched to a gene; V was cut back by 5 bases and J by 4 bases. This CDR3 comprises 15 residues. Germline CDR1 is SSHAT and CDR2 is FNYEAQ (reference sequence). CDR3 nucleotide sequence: TGTGCCAGCAGCCTGGGACTAGCGGGGGGAGAGACCCAGTACTTC. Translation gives CASSLGLAGGETQYF.

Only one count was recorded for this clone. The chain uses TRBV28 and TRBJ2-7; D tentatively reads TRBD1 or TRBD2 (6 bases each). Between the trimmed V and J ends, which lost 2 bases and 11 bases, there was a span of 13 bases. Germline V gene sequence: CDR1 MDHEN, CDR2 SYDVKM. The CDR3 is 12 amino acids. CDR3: CASSLGGGTKYF. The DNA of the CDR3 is TGTGCCAGCAGTTTAGGAGGGGGTACCAAGTACTTC.